This T cell receptor (beta chain) was sequenced for a study of cytomegalovirus exposure and HLA in healthy donors. Whole-study results and caveats: Among donors in an Asian-associated ancestry cluster, a later analysis reportedly found fewer N-insertions than the roughly 610-donor mean.

Points on this clone: Antigen specificity is unknown.

Trimming cost V 1 base and J 0 bases, with 18 bases left between them. Germline values: CDR1 LNHDA, CDR2 SQIVND (reference sequence). The CDR3 is 18 residues long. Use of 60 Vbeta and 13 Jbeta primers characterized the PCR. Using immunoSEQ multiplex PCR, the repertoire was profiled, and TCRdb retains in-frame clones only, with some absent. The sample has about 150,000 clones; 79% are singletons. This rearrangement joins TRBV19 to TRBJ1-1, with D possibly TRBD1 on 5 matching bases. Sequenced input: PBMCs. The sequence came from a young man in good health and CMV-seropositive. The CDR3: CASSIARGGFGMNTEAFF. The CDR3 DNA is TGTGCCAGTAGTATAGCCCGGGGGGGTTTCGGCATGAACACTGAAGCTTTCTTT.